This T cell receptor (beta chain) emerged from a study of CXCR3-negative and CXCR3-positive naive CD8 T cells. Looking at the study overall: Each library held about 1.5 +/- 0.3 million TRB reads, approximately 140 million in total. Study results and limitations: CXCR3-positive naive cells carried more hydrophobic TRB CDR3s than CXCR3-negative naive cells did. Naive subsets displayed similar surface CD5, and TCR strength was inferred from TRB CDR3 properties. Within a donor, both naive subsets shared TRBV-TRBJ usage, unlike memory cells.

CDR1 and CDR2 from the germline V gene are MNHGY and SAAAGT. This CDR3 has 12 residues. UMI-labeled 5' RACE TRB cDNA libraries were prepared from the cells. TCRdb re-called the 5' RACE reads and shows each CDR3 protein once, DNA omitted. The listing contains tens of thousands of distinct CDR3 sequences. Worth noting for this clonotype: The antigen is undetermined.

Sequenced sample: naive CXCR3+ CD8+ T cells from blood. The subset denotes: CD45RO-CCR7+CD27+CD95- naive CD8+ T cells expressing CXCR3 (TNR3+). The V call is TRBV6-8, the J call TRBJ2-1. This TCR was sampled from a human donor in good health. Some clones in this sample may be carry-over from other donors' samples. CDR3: CASTTVTNEQFF.